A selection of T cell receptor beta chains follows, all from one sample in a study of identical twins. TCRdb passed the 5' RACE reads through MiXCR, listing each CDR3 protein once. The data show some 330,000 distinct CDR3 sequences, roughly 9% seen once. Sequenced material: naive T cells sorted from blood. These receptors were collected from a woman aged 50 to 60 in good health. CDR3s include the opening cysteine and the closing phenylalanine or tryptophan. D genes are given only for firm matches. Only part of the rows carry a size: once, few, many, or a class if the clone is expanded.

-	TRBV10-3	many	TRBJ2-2	TGTGCCATCAGTGAGTGGGGACTGAATACCGGGGAGCTGTTTTTT	CAISEWGLNTGELFF
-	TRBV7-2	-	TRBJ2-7	TGTGCCAGCAGCATTCTCGGAACTGCCAGGGACGAGCAGTACTTC	CASSILGTARDEQYF
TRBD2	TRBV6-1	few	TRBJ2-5	TGTGCCAGCGGGAGCGGGGCAACGCAAGAGACCCAGTACTTC	CASGSGATQETQYF
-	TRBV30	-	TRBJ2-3	TGTGCCTGGAGTGTAAATGAACCGACAACAGATACGCAGTATTTT	CAWSVNEPTTDTQYF
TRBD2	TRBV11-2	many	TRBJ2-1	TGTGCCAGCAGAGAGACGAGCGGGAGAAATTCAGATGAGCAGTTCTTC	CASRETSGRNSDEQFF
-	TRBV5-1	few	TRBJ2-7	TGCGCCAGCAGCTTGGAGGCCGATACCGAGCAGTACTTC	CASSLEADTEQYF
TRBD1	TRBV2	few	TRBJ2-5	TGTGCCGGGACAGGGGAAAGCGAGACCCAGTACTTC	CAGTGESETQYF
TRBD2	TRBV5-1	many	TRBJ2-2	TGCGCCAGCAGCTCTAAACTAGCGGGGAACACCGGGGAGCTGTTTTTT	CASSSKLAGNTGELFF
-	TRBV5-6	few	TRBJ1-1	TGTGCCAGCAGCTTGTGGTTCAGTTCGTTTCCTACGGAAGCTTTCTTT	CASSLWFSSFPTEAFF
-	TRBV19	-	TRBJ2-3	TGTGCCACACAACAGGGCCCCACGCAGTATTTT	CATQQGPTQYF